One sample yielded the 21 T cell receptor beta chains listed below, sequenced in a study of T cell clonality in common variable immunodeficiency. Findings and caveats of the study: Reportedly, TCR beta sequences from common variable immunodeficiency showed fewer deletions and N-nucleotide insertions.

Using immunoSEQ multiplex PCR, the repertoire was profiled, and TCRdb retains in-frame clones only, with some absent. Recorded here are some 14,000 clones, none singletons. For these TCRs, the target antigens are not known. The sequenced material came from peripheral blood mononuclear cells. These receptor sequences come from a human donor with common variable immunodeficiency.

The part of the CDR3 DNA that was read is TGTGCCAGCAGCGCCTCGGGACAGGTTGTGGAGACC. Translating it yields CASSASGQVVET. The full-length CDR3 reads as CASSASGQVVETQYF. This rearrangement joins TRBV7-2 to TRBJ2-5, with TRBD1 matching over 8 bases. The CDR3 end is not reached by the read, which stops 3 residues before it; the germline J gene fills it in. The germline gives CDR1 SGHTA, CDR2 FQGNSA. This CDR3 region has 15 residues. J gave up 5 bases and V 5 bases, and 10 bases lay outside the gene matches.

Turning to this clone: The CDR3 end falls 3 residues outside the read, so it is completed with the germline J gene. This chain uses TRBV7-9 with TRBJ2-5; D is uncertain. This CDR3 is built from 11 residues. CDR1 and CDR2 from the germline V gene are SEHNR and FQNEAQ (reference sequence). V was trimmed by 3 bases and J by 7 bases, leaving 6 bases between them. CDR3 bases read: TGTGCCAGCAGCTTCCCCGGGACC. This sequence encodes CASSFPGT. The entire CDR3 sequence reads CASSFPGTQYF.

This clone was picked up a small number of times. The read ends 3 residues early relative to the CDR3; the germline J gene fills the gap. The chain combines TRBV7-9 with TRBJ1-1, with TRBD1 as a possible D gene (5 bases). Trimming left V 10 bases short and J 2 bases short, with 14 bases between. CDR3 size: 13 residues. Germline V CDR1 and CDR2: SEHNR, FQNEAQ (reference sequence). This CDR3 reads CATREGFNTEAFF. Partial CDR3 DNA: TGTGCCACCCGGGAGGGGTTTAACACTGAA.

The part of the CDR3 DNA that was read is TGTGCCAGCTCACCACCCTTAACCGACAGGGCAGATTACAATGAG. It is translated as CASSPPLTDRADYNE. The full CDR3 sequence reads CASSPPLTDRADYNEQFF. This rearrangement joins TRBV18 to TRBJ2-1; TRBD1 aligns across 7 bases. From the germline J gene comes the end of the CDR3, since the read stops 3 residues before it. The V and J ends lost 0 bases and 4 bases, in that order; junction bases with no gene match: 12. This CDR3 region has 18 residues. Germline values: CDR1 KGHSH, CDR2 LQKENI. Full variable domain (missing parts from reference TRBV18 and TRBJ2-1): NAGVMQNPRHLVRRRGQEARLRCSPMKGHSHVYWYRQLPEEGLKFMVYLQKENIIDESGMPKERFSAEFPKEGPSILRIQQVVRGDSAAYFCASSPPLTDRADYNEQFFGPGTRLTVL.

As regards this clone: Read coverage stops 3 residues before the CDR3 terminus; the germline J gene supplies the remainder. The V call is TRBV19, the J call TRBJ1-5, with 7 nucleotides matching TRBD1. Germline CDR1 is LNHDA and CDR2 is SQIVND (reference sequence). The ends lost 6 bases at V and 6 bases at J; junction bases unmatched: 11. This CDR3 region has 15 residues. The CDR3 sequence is CASSEGAGFGQPQHF. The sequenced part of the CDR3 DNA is TGTGCCAGTAGCGAGGGGGCAGGGTTCGGTCAGCCC.

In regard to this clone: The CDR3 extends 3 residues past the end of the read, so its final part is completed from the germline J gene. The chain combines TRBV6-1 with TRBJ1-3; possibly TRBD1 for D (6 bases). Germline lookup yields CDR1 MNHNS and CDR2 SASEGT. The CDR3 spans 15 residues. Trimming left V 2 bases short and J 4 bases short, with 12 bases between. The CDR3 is CASSEYREVGNTIYF. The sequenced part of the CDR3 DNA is TGTGCCAGCAGTGAATACAGGGAGGTCGGAAACACC.

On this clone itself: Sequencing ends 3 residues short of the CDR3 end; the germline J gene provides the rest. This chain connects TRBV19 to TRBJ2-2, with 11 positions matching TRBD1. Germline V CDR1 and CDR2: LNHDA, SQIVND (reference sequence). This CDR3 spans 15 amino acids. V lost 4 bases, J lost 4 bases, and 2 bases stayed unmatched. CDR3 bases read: TGTGCCAGTAGTAGGGACAGGGGGAGCACCGGGGAG. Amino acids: CASSRDRGSTGE. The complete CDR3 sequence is CASSRDRGSTGELFF.

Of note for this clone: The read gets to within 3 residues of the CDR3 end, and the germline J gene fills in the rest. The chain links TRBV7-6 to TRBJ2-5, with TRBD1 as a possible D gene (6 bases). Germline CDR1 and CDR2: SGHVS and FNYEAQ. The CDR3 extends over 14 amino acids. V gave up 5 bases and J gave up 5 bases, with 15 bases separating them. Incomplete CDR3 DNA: TGTGCCAGCAGCCGGACAGACCTCAATGAGACC. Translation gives CASSRTDLNET. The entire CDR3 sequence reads CASSRTDLNETQYF.

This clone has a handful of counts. CDR3 in amino acids: CASSNGFAQPQHF. The sequenced CDR3 bases are TGTGCCAGTAGTAACGGGTTTGCCCAGCCC. This chain uses TRBV19 with TRBJ1-5, with unresolved D. The CDR3 extends 3 residues past the end of the read, so its final part is completed from the germline J gene. Germline V gene data show CDR1 as LNHDA and CDR2 as SQIVND (reference sequence). The CDR3 has 13 residues. Trimming removed 4 bases from V and 7 bases from J, with 11 bases in between. Filled out from reference TRBV19 and TRBJ1-5, the complete variable domain reads DGGITQSPKYLFRKEGQNVTLSCEQNLNHDAMYWYRQDPGQGLRLIYYSQIVNDFQKGDIAEGYSVSREKKESFPLTVTSAQKNPTAFYLCASSNGFAQPQHFGDGTRLSIL.

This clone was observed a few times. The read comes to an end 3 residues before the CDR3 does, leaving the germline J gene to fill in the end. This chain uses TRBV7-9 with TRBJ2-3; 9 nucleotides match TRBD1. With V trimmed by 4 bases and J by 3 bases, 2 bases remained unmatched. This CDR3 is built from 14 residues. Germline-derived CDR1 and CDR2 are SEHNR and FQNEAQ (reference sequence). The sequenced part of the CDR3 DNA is TGTGCCAGCAGCTACAGGGGGCGGACAGATACG. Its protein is CASSYRGRTDT. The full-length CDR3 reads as CASSYRGRTDTQYF. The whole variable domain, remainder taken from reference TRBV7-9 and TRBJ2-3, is DTGVSQNPRHKITKRGQNVTFRCDPISEHNRLYWYRQTLGQGPEFLTYFQNEAQLEKSRLLSDRFSAERPKGSFSTLEIQRTEQGDSAMYLCASSYRGRTDTQYFGPGTRLTVL.

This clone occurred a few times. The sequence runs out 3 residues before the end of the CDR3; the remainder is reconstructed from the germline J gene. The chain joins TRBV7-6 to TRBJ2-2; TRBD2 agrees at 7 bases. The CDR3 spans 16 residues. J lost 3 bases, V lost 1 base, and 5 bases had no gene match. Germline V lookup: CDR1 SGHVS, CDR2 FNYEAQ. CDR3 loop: CASSLVGGGHTGELFF. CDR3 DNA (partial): TGTGCCAGCAGCTTAGTTGGCGGGGGTCACACCGGGGAG.

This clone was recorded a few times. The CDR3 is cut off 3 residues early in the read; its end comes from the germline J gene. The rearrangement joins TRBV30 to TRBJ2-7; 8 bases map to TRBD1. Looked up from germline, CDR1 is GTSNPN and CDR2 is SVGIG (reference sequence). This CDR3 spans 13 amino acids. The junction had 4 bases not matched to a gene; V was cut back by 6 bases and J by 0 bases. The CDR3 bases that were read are TGTGCCTGCCGGGACAGGTCCTCCTACGAG. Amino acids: CACRDRSSYE. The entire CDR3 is CACRDRSSYEQYF.

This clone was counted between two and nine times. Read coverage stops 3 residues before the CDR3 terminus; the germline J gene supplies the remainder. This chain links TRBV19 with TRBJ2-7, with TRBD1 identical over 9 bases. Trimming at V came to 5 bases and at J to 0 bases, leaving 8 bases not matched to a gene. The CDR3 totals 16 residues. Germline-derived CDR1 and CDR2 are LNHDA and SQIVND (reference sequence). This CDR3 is CASSPRTGEISYEQYF. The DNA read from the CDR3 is TGTGCCAGTAGTCCACGGACAGGGGAGATCTCCTACGAG.

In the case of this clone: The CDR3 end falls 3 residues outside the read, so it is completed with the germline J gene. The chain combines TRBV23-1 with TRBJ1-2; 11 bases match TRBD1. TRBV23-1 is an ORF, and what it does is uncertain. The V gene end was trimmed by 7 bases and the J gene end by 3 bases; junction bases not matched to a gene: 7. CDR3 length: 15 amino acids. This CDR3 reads CASTGGQGADYGYTF. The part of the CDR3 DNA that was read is TGCGCCAGCACCGGAGGACAGGGGGCCGACTATGGC.

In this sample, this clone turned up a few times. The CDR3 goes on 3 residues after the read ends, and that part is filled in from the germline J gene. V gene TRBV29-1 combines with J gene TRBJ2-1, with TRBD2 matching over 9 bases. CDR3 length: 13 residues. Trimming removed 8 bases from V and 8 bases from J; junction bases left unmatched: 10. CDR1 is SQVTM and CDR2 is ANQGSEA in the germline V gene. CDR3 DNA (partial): TGCAGCACGCAGGGACTAGCTATCGATGAG. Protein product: CSTQGLAIDE. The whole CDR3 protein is CSTQGLAIDEQFF.

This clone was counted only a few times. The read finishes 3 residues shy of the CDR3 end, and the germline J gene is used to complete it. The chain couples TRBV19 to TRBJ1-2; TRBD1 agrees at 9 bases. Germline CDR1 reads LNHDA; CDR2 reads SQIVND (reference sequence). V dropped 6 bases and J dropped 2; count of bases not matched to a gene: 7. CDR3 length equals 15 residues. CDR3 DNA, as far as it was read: TGTGCCAGTAGCGACTTCGGACAGGGGAACTATGGC. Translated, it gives CASSDFGQGNYG. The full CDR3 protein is CASSDFGQGNYGYTF. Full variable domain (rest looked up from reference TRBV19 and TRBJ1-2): DGGITQSPKYLFRKEGQNVTLSCEQNLNHDAMYWYRQDPGQGLRLIYYSQIVNDFQKGDIAEGYSVSREKKESFPLTVTSAQKNPTAFYLCASSDFGQGNYGYTFGSGTRLTVV.

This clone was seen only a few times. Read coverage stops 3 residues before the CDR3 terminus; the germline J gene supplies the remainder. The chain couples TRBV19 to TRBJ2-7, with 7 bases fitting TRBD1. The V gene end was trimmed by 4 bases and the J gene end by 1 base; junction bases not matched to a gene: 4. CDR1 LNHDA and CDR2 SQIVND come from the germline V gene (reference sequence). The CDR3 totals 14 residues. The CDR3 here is CASSNRGPSYEQYF. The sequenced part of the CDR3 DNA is TGTGCCAGTAGTAACAGGGGACCTTCCTACGAG.

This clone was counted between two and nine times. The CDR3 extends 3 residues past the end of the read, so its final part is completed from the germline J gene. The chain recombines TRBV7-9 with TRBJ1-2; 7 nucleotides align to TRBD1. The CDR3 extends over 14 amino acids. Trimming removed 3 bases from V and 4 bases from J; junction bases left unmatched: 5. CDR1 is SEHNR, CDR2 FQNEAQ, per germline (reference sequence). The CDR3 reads CASSFGTAPYGYTF. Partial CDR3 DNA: TGTGCCAGCAGCTTTGGGACAGCCCCCTATGGC.

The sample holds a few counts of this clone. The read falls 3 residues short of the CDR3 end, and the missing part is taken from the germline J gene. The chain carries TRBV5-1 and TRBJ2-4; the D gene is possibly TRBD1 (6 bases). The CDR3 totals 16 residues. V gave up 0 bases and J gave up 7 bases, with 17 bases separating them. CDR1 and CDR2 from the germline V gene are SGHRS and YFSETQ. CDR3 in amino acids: CASSLVGGTTANIQYF. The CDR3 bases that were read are TGCGCCAGCAGCTTGGTTGGGGGCACAACCGCCAACATT.

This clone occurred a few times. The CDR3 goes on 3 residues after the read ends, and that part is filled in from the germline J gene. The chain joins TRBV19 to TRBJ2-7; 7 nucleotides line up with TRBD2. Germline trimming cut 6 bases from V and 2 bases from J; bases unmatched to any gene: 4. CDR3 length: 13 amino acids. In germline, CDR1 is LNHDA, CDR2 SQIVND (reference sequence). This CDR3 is CASRATSTYEQYF. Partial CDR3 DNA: TGTGCCAGTAGAGCGACTAGCACCTACGAG. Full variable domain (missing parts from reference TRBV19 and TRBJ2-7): DGGITQSPKYLFRKEGQNVTLSCEQNLNHDAMYWYRQDPGQGLRLIYYSQIVNDFQKGDIAEGYSVSREKKESFPLTVTSAQKNPTAFYLCASRATSTYEQYFGPGTRLTVT.

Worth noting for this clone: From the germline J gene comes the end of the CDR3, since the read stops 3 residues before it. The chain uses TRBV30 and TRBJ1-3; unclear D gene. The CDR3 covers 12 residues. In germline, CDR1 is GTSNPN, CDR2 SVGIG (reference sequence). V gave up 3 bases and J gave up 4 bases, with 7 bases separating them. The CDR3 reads CAWRATGNTIYF. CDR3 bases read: TGTGCCTGGAGGGCGACAGGAAACACC.